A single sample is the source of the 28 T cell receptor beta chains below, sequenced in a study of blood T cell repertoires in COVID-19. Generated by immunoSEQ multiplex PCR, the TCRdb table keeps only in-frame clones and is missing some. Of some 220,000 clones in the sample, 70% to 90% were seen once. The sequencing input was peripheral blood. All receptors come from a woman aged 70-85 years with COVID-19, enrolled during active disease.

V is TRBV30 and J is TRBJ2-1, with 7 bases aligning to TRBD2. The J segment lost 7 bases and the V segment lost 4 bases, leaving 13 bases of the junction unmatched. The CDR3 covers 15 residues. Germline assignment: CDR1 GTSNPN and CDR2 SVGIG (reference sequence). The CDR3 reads CAWILSGAPINEQFF. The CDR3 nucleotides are TGTGCCTGGATTCTGAGCGGGGCCCCCATTAATGAGCAGTTCTTC.

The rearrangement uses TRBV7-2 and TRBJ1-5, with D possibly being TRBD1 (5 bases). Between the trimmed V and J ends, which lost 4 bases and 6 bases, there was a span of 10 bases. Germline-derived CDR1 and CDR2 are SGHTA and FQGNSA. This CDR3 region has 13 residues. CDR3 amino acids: CASSSRGGQPQHF. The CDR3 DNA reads TGTGCCAGCAGCTCTAGGGGTGGTCAGCCCCAGCATTTT.

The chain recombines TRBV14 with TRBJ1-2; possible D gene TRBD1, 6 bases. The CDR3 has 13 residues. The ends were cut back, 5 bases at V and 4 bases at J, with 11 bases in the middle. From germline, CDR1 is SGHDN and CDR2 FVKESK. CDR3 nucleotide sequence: TGTGCCAGCAGCATTGGACAGTCCTATGGCTACACCTTC. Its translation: CASSIGQSYGYTF. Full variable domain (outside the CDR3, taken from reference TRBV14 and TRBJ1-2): EAGVTQFPSHSVIEKGQTVTLRCDPISGHDNLYWYRRVMGKEIKFLLHFVKESKQDESGMPNNRFLAERTGGTYSTLKVQPAELEDSGVYFCASSIGQSYGYTFGSGTRLTVV.

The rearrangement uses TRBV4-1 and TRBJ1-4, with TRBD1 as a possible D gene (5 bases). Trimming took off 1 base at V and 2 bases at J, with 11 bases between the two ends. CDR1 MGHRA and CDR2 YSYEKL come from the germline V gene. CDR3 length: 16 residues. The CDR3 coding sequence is TGCGCCAGCAGCCAAGGGCAGGGTGTCACTAATGAAAAACTGTTTTTT. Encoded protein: CASSQGQGVTNEKLFF.

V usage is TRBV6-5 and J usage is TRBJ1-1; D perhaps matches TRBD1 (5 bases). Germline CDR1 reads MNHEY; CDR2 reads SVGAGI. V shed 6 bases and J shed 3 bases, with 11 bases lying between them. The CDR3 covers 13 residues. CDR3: CASRTGAYTEAFF. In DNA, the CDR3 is TGTGCCAGCAGAACAGGCGCCTACACTGAAGCTTTCTTT.

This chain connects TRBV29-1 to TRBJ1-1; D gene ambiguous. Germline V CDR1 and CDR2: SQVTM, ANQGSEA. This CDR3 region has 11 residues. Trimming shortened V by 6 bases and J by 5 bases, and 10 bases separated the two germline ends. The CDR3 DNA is TGCAGCGTCTCTAGTTGGACTGAAGCTTTCTTT. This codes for CSVSSWTEAFF.

CDR3 amino acids: CASSYGRGSYEQYF. CDR3 DNA: TGTGCCAGCAGTTACGGGAGGGGCTCCTACGAGCAGTACTTC. The chain couples TRBV6-5 to TRBJ2-7; 7 bases match TRBD2. Unmatched junction bases numbered 1, after V lost 2 bases and J lost 0 bases. This CDR3 spans 14 amino acids. Per germline, CDR1 MNHEY and CDR2 SVGAGI.

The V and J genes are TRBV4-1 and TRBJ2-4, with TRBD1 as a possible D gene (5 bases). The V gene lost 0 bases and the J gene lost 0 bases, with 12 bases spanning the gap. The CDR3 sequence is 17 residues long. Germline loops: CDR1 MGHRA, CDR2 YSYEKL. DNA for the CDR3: TGCGCCAGCAGCCAAGATAGGGGTAATCAAGCCAAAAACATTCAGTACTTC. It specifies CASSQDRGNQAKNIQYF.

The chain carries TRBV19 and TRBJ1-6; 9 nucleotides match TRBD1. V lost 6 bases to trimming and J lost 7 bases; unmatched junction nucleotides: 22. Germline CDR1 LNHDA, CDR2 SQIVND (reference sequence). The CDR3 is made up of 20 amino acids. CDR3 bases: TGTGCCAGTAGGGGATTTGGACCGGGACAGGGAAGTGCATCGAATTCACCCCTCCACTTT. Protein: CASRGFGPGQGSASNSPLHF.

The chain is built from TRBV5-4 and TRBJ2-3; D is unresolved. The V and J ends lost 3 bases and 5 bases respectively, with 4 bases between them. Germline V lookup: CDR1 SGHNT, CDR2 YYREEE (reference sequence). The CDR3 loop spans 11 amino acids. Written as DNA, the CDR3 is TGTGCCAGCAGCTCCAGAGATACGCAGTATTTT. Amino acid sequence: CASSSRDTQYF. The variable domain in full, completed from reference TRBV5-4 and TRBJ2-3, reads ETGVTQSPTHLIKTRGQQVTLRCSSQSGHNTVSWYQQALGQGPQFIFQYYREEENGRGNFPPRFSGLQFPNYSSELNVNALELDDSALYLCASSSRDTQYFGPGTRLTVL.

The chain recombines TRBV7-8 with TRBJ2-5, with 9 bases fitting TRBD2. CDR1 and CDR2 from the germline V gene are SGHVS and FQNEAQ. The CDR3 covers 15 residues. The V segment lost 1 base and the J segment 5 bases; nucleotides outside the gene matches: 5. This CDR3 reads CASSLVVAGVETQYF. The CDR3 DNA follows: TGTGCCAGCAGCTTAGTGGTAGCGGGAGTTGAGACCCAGTACTTC.

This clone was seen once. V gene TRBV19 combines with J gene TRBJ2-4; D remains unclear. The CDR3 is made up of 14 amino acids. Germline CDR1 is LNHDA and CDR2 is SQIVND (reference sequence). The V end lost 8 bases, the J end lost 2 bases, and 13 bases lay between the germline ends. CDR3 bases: TGTGCCAGTTGCAGTTCCGTAACCAAAAACATTCAGTACTTC. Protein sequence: CASCSSVTKNIQYF.

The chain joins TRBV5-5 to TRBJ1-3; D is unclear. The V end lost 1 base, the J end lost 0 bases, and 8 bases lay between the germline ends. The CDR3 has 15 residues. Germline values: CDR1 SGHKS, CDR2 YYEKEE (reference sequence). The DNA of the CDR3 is TGTGCCAGCAGCTTGTACGGAGACTCTGGAAACACCATATATTTT. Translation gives CASSLYGDSGNTIYF.

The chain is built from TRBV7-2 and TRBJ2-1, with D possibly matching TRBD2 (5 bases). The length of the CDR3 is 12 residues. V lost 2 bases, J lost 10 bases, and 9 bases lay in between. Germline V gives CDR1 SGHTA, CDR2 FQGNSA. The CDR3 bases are TGTGCCAGCAGCTTAATACTAGGGGAGCAGTTCTTC. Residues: CASSLILGEQFF.

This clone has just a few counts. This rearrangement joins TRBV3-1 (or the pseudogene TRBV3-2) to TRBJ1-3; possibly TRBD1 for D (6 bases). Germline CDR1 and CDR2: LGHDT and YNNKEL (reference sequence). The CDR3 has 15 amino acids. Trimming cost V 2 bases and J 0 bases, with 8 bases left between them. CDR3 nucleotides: TGTGCCAGCAGCCAAACAGGGTTCTCTGGAAACACCATATATTTT. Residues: CASSQTGFSGNTIYF.

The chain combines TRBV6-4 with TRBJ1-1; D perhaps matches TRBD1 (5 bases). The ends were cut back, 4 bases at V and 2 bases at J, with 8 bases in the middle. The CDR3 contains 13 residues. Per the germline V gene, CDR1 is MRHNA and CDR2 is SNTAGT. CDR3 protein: CASSVQGNTEAFF. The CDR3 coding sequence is TGTGCCAGCAGTGTGCAGGGCAACACTGAAGCTTTCTTT.

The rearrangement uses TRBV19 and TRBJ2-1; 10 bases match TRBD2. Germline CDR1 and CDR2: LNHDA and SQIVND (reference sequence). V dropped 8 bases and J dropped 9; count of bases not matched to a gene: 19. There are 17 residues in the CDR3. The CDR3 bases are TGTGCCAGTTCCAAACGTGGATTAGCGGGAGGAGGGGGTGAGCAGTTCTTC. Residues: CASSKRGLAGGGGEQFF.

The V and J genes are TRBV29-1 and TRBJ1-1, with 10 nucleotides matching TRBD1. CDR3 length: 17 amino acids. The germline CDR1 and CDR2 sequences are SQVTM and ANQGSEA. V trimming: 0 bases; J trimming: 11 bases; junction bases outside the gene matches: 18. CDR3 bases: TGCAGCGTTGAAGATCGATTCATGGGACAGGGGACCCTCGCCGCTTTCTTT. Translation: CSVEDRFMGQGTLAAFF.

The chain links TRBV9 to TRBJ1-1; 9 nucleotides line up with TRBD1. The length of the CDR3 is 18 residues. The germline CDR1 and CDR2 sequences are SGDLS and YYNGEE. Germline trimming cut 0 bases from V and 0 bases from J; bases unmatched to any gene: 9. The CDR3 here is CASSVDAPRTGVNTEAFF. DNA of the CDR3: TGTGCCAGCAGCGTAGACGCCCCCCGGACAGGGGTGAACACTGAAGCTTTCTTT.

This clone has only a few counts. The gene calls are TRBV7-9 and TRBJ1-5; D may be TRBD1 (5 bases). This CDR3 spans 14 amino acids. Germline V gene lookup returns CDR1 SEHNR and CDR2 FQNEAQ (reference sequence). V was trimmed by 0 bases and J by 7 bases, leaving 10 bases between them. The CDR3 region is CASSLANGGQPQHF. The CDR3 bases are TGTGCCAGCAGCTTAGCGAACGGGGGACAGCCCCAGCATTTT. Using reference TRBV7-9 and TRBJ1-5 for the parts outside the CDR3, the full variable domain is DTGVSQNPRHKITKRGQNVTFRCDPISEHNRLYWYRQTLGQGPEFLTYFQNEAQLEKSRLLSDRFSAERPKGSFSTLEIQRTEQGDSAMYLCASSLANGGQPQHFGDGTRLSIL.

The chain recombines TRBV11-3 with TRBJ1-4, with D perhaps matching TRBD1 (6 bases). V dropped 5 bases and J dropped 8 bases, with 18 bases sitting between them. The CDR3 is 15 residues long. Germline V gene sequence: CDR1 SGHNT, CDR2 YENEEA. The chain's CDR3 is CASSPPGGAWEKLFF. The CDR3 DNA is TGTGCCAGCAGCCCCCCTGGGGGGGCCTGGGAAAAACTGTTTTTT.

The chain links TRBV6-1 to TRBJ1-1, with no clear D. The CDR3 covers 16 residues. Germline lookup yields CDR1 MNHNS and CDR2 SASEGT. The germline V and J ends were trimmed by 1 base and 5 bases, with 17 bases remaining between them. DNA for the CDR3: TGTGCCAGCAGTGAAGTCTTAACTTCTGGGAGAACTGAAGCTTTCTTT. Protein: CASSEVLTSGRTEAFF.

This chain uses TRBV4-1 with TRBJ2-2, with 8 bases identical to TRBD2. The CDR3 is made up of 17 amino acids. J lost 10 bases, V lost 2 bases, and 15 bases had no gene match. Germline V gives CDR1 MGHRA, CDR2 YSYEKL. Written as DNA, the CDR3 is TGCGCCAGCAGCCAATCCAGCGGGAGTTTCGTCTTGGAGGAGCTGTTTTTT. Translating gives CASSQSSGSFVLEELFF.

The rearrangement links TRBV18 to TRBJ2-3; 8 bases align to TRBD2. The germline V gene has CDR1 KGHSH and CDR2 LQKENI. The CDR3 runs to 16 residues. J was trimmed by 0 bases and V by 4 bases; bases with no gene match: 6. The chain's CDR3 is CASSLYGGGSTDTQYF. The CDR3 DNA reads TGTGCCAGCTCACTTTACGGGGGGGGAAGCACAGATACGCAGTATTTT.

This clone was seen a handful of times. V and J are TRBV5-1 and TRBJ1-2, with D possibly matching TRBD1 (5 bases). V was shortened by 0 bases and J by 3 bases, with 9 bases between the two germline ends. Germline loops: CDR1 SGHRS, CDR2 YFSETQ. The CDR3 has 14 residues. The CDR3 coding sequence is TGCGCCAGCAGCTTGGTTGGCAGGGACTATGGCTACACCTTC. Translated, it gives CASSLVGRDYGYTF.

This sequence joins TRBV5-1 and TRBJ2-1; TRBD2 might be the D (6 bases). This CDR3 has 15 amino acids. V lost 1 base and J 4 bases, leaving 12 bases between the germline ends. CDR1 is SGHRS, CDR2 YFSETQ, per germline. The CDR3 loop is CASSLYQGGYNEQFF. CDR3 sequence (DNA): TGCGCCAGCAGCTTGTATCAGGGAGGATACAATGAGCAGTTCTTC.

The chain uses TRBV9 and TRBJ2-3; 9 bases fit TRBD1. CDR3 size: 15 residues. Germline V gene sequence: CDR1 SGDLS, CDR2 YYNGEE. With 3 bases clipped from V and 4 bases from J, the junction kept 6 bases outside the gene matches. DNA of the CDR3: TGTGCCAGCAGCGCCGGGACAGGGAAGCCAGATACGCAGTATTTT. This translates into CASSAGTGKPDTQYF.

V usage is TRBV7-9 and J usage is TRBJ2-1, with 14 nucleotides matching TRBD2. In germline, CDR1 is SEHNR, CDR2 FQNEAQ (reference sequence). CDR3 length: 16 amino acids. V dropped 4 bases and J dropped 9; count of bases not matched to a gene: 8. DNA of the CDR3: TGTGCCAGCAGCTGGGGGACTAGCGGGAGATCAGGTGAGCAGTTCTTC. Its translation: CASSWGTSGRSGEQFF.